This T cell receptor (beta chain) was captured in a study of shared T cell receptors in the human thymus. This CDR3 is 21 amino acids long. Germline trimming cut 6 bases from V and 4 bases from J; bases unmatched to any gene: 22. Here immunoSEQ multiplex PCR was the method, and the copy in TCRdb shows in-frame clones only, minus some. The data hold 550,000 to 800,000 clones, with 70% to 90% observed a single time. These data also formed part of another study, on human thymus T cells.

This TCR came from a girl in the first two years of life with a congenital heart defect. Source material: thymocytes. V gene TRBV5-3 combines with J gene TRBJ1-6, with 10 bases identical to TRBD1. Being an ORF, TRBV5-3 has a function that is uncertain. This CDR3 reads CARTTTVRGQGPILYNSPLHF. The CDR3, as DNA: TGTGCCAGAACCACCACAGTCCGGGGACAGGGGCCGATACTATATAATTCACCCCTCCACTTT.